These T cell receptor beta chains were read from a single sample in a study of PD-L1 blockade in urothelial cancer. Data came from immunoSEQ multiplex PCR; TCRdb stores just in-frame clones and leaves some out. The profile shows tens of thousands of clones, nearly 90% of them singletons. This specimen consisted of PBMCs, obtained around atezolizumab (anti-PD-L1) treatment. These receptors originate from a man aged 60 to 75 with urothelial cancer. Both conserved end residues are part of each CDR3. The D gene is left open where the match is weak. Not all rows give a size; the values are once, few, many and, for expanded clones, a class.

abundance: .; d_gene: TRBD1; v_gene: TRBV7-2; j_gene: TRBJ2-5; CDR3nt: TGTGCCAGCAGTCGAGCCGGGACAGGGGGACAAGAGACCCAGTACTTC; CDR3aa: CASSRAGTGGQETQYF
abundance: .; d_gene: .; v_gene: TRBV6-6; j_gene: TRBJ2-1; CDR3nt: TGTGCCAGCAGTCTTGGACTCCCCTCCTACAATGAGCAGTTCTTC; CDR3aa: CASSLGLPSYNEQFF
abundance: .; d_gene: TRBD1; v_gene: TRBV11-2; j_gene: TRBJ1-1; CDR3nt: TGTGCCAGCAGCTTAACGGGACAGGGACCGAAAGCTTTCTTT; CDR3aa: CASSLTGQGPKAFF
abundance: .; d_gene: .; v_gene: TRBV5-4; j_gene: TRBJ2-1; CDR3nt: TGTGCCAGCAGCTTAGGACAGAACTACAATGAGCAGTTCTTC; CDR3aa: CASSLGQNYNEQFF
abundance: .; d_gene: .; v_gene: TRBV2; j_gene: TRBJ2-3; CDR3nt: TGTGCCAGCAGTGAAAGGTCCCCAGGATCCACAGATACGCAGTATTTT; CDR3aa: CASSERSPGSTDTQYF
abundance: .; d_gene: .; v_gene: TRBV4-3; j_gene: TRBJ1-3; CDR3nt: TGCGCCAGCAGCCAAGACGGCTTTACTCTTGAGGCCATATATTTT; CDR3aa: CASSQDGFTLEAIYF
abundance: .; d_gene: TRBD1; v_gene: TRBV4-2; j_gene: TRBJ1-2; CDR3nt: TGTGCCAGCAGCAAGGACAGGGGGTACTCCTATGGCTACACCTTC; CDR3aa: CASSKDRGYSYGYTF
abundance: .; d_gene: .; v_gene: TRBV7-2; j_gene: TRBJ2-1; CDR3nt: TGTGCCAGCAGCGCCCGGAGGGCCGAGGGTGAGCAGTTCTTC; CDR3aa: CASSARRAEGEQFF
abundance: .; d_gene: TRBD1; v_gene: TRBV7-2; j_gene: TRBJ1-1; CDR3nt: TGTGCCAGCAGCCAACTCAGTGGGACAGGGGGAGAAGCTTTCTTT; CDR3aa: CASSQLSGTGGEAFF
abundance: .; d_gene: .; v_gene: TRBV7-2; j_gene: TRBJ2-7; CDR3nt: TGTGCCAGCAGCTCCCGGGGTAGGTACGAGCAGTACTTC; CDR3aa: CASSSRGRYEQYF
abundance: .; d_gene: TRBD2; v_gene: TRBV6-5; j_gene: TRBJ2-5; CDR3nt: TGTGCCAGCAGTTTCGGGGCGGGGGGCCAAGAGACCCAGTACTTC; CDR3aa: CASSFGAGGQETQYF
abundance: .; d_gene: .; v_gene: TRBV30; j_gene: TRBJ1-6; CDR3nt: TGTGCCTGGAGTGTACGGAAGGCAGGGATAAAACCCCTCCACTTT; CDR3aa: CAWSVRKAGIKPLHF
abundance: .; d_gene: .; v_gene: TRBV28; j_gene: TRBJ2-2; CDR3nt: TGTGCCAGCAGTTTAGCAGGCGCGAACACCGGGGAGCTGTTTTTT; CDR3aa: CASSLAGANTGELFF
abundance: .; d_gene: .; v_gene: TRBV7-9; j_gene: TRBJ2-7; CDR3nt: TGTGCCAGCAGCTTAGACGGCGGAGCCTACGAGCAGTACTTC; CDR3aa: CASSLDGGAYEQYF
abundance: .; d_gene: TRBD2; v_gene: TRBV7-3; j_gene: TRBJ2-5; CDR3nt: TGTGCCAGCAGTCCGCCCGGGGGGGAGACCCAGTACTTC; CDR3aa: CASSPPGGETQYF
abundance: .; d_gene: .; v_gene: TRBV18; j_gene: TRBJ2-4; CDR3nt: TGTGCCAGCTCACCGGTTGTTTTAGTAGCCAAAAACATTCAGTACTTC; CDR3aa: CASSPVVLVAKNIQYF
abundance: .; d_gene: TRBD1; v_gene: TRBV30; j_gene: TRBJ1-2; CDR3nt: TGTGCCTGGAGTGCCCGTCTCGGGACAGGGACCTATGGCTACACCTTC; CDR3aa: CAWSARLGTGTYGYTF
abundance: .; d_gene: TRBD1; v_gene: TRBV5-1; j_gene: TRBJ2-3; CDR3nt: TGCGCCAGCAGCCCGACCCCACCCGGGACAGACCACACAGATACGCAGTATTTT; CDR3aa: CASSPTPPGTDHTDTQYF
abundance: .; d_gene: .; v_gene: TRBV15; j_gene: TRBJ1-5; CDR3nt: TGTGCCACCAGCAGTCATGATCAGCCCCAGCATTTT; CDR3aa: CATSSHDQPQHF
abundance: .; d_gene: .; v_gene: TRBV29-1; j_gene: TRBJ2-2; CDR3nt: TGCAGCGTTGCTGGAGCCCGTAACACCGGGGAGCTGTTTTTT; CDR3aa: CSVAGARNTGELFF
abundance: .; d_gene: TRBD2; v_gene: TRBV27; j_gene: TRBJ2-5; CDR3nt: TGTGCCAGCAGTTACGGCAGGGTATTAGCGGGAGGGCCGATGGAGACCCAGTACTTC; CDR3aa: CASSYGRVLAGGPMETQYF
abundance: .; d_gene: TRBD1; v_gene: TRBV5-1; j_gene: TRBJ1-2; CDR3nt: TGCGCCAGCAGCTTGACCGGGACAGGGCGTATGAGGGGCGGCTACACCTTC; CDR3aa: CASSLTGTGRMRGGYTF
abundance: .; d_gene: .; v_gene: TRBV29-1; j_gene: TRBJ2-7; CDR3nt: TGCAGCGTCATGAGGTCTTGGGGAGGGGGCTACGAGCAGTACTTC; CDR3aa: CSVMRSWGGGYEQYF
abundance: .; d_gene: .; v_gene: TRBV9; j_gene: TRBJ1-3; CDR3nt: TGTGCCAGCAGCATCGGGACATCTGGAAACACCATATATTTT; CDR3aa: CASSIGTSGNTIYF
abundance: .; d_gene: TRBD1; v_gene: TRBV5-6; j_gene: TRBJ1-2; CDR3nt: TGTGCCAGCAGCTTCCGACAGGGCCTTGGGAACCTTAACTATGGCTACACCTTC; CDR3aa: CASSFRQGLGNLNYGYTF
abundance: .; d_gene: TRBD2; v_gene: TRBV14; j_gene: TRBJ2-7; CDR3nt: TGTGCCAGCAGCCAAGGGAAGTCGGGGGGGCGCGACGAGCAGTACTTC; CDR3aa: CASSQGKSGGRDEQYF
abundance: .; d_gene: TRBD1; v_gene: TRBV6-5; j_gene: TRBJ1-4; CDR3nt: TGTGCCACCGCAGGGGGGACAGGGGGCTATGAAAAACTGTTTTTT; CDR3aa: CATAGGTGGYEKLFF
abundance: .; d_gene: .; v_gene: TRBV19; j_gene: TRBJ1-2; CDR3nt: TGTGCCAGTAGTATATCCAGGGCGACCTATGGCTACACCTTC; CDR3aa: CASSISRATYGYTF
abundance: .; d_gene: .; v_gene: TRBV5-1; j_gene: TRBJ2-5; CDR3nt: TGCGCCAGCAGCTTCGACACAGTCCAAGAGACCCAGTACTTC; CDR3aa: CASSFDTVQETQYF
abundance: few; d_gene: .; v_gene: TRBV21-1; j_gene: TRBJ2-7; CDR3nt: TGTGCCAGCAGCATAGGACAGGGCCACGAGCAGTACTTC; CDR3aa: CASSIGQGHEQYF
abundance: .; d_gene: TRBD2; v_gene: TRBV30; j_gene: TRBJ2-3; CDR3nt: TGTGCCTGGAGTGTAGCGGGGGGGTGGACAGATACGCAGTATTTT; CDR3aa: CAWSVAGGWTDTQYF
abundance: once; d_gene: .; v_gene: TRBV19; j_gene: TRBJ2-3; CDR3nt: TGTGCCAGTAGACACCCGGGTGTAGCAGATACGCAGTATTTT; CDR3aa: CASRHPGVADTQYF
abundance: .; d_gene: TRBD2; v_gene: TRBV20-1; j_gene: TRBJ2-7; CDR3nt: TGCAGTGGGCAGCGGGGCTACGAGCAGTACTTC; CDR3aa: CSGQRGYEQYF
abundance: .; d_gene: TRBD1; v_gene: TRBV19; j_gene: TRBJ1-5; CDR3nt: TGTGCCAGTACCCCACAGGGGGGAAATCAGCCCCAGCATTTT; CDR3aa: CASTPQGGNQPQHF
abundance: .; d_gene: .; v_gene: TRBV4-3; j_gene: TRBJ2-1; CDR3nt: TGCGCCAGCAGCCAAGTAATTAGCTCCGGGCTAGCGCCTGACAATGAGCAGTTCTTC; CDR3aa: CASSQVISSGLAPDNEQFF
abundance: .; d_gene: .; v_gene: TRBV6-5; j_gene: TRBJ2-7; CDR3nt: TGTGCCAGCAGTTACAGTCAGGGCTACGAGCAGTACTTC; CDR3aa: CASSYSQGYEQYF
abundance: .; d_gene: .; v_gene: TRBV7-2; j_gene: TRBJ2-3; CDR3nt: TGTGCCAGCAGCTTGTCTTCCCGTCTACGTAGCACAGATACGCAGTATTTT; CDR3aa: CASSLSSRLRSTDTQYF
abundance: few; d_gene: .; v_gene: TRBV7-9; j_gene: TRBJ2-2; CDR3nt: TGTGCCAGCAGCTTCCCGCTAGCCGGGACCGGGGAGCTGTTTTTT; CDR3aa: CASSFPLAGTGELFF
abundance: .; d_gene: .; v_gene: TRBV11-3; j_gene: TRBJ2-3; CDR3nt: TGTGCCAGCAGCCGAAGCTCGGGTGCAGATACGCAGTATTTT; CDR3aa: CASSRSSGADTQYF
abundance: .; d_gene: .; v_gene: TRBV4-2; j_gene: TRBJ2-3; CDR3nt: TGTGCCAGCAGCCAAGACGAGGGGGGGGTCTTTTGGTTT; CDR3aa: CASSQDEGGVFWF
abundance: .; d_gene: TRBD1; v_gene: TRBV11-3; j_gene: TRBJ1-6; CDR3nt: TGTGCCAGCAGCCCCCCCGGGACAGGGAATTCACCCCTCCACTTT; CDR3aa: CASSPPGTGNSPLHF
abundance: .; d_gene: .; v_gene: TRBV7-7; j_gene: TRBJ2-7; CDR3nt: TGTGCCAGCAGCTTATCATACGGGGACGAGCAGTACTTC; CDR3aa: CASSLSYGDEQYF
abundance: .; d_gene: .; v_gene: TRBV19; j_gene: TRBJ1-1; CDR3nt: TGTGCCAGTAGCCTACCGGGAGACGCGGCTTTCTTT; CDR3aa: CASSLPGDAAFF
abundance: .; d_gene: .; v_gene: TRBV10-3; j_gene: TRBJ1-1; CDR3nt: TGTGCCATCAAAGGGGGACCGAACACTGAAGCTTTCTTT; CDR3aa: CAIKGGPNTEAFF
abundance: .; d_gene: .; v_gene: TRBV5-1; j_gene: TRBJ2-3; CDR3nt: TGCGCCAGCAGCTTGGATAGAAACACAGATACGCAGTATTTT; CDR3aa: CASSLDRNTDTQYF
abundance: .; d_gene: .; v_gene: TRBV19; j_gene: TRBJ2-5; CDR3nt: TGTGCCAGTAGGTCTAACAGGGCGGCTGAAGAGACCCAGTACTTC; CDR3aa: CASRSNRAAEETQYF
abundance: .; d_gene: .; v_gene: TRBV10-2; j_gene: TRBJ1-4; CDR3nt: TGCGCCAGCAGAAACTCAGTCCGGGTTGCAACTAATGAAAAACTGTTTTTT; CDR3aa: CASRNSVRVATNEKLFF
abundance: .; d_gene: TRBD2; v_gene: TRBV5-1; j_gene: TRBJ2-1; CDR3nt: TGCGCCAGCAGCTTGGTTCTAGCGGGCAATGAGCAGTTCTTC; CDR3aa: CASSLVLAGNEQFF
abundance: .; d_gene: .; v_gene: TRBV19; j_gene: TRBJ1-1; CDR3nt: TGTGCCAGTAGTGATCAGGGATTTGGTGGCACTGAAGCTTTCTTT; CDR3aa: CASSDQGFGGTEAFF
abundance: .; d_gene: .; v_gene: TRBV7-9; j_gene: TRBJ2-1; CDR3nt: TGTGCCAGCAGCTTAGCGTCCAGGGGAGAGGAGCAGTTCTTC; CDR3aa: CASSLASRGEEQFF
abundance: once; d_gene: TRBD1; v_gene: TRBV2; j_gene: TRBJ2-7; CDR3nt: TGTGCCAGCAGACCCGGGACAGGTTCTTACGAGCAGTACTTC; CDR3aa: CASRPGTGSYEQYF
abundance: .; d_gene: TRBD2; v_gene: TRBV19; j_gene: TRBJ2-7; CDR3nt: TGTGCCAGTAGTATGGTGGGTAGCGGGGTATCCTACGAGCAGTACTTC; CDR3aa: CASSMVGSGVSYEQYF
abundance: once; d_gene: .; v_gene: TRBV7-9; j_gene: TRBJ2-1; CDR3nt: TGTGCCAGCAGCTTTCCGGGATCGTACAATGAGCAGTTCTTC; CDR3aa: CASSFPGSYNEQFF
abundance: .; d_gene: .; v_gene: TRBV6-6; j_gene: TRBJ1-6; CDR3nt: TGTGCCAGCAGCCTAAAGGAGGGGAGGAATTCACCCCTCCACTTT; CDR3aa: CASSLKEGRNSPLHF